This TCR beta chain derives from a study of CD8+CD57+ T cells in acquired aplastic anemia. The germline gives CDR1 SNHLY, CDR2 FYNNEI. Trimming removed 9 bases from V and 6 bases from J, with 15 bases in between. The CDR3 extends over 13 amino acids. Patients included in sequencing had previously demonstrated CD8+CD57+ cell expansion by flow cytometry. The study profiled TCR beta VDJ and CDR3 using genomic DNA as template. In TCRdb, the reads were re-called with MiXCR into one record per CDR3 protein. This table holds 160,000 or so distinct CDR3 sequences, less than 60% found once. This clonotype was obtained from a human donor with aplastic anemia. Sequencing was done on a sample of sorted CD4+, CD8+, or CD8+CD57+ T cells (not recorded which) from PBMCs. The rearrangement links TRBV2 to TRBJ1-3, with a tentative D call TRBD1 (6 bases). The CDR3 spells CARSQGNENTIYF. CDR3 DNA: TGTGCCAGATCCCAGGGGAACGAAAACACCATATATTTT.